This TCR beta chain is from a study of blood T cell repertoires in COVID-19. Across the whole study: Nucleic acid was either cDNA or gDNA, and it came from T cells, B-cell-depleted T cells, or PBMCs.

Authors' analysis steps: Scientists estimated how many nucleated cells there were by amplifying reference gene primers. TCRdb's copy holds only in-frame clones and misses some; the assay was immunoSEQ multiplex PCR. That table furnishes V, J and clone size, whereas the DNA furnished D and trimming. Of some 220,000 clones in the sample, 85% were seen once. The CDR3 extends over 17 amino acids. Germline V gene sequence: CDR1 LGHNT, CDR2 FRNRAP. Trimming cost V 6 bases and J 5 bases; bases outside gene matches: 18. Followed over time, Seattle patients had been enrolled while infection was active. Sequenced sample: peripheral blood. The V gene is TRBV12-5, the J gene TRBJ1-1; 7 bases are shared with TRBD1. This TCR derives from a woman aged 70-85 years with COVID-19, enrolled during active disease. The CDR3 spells CASGPPLSTGMVTEAFF. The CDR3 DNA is TGTGCTAGTGGCCCACCCCTCTCGACAGGGATGGTTACTGAAGCTTTCTTT.